This TCR beta chain was sequenced for a study of identical twins. General study findings and limits: Invariant T cells like MAIT and iNKT could partly confound the zero-insertion analyses.

TCRdb re-called the 5' RACE reads with MiXCR, one entry per CDR3 protein. The sample gives about 730,000 distinct CDR3 sequences, 21% of which show up once; 4% to 4.5% is in the top ten. As to this clonotype: Its specificity is unknown.

In germline, CDR1 is ENHRY, CDR2 SYGVKD. The CDR3 length is 16 residues. V dropped 2 bases and J dropped 10; count of bases not matched to a gene: 6. In addition, the sample was reused for a study of T cells expressing NK-cell markers. In that study: The authors derived TCR beta repertoires from sorted CD3+CD56+NKG2C+, CD3+CD56+NKG2C- and CD3+CD56-NKG2C+ T cells. The contribution of dominant NKG2C+ clonotypes to CD8+ T cells in roughly six donors was about 1.0-7.0%. HCMV specificity of the expanded NKG2C+ T cell clones was not established.

The sample was PBMCs. This clonotype originated in a woman aged 18 to 35 in good health. This rearrangement joins TRBV10-3 to TRBJ2-1; 15 bases match TRBD2. For the CDR3, the DNA is TGTGCCATCAGTGAGCCAGGGACTAGCGGGAGGAACGAGCAGTTCTTC. Translation: CAISEPGTSGRNEQFF.